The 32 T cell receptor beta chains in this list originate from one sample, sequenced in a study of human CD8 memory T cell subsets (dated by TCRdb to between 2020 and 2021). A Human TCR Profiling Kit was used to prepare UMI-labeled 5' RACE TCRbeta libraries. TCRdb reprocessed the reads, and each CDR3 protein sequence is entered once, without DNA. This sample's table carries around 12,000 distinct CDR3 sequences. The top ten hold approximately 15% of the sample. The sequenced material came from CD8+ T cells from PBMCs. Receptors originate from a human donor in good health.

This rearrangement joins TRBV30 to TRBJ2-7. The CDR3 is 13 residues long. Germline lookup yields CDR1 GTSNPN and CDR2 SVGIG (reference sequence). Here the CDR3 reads CAWSGQGSYEQYF.

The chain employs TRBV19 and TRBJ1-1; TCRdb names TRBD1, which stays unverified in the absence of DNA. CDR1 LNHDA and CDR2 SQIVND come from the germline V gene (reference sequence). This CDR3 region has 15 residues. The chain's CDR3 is CASSRTGEVNTEAFF.

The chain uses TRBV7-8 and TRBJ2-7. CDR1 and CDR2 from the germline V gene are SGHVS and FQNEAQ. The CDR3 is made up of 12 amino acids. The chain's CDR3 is CASSLIPYEQYF.

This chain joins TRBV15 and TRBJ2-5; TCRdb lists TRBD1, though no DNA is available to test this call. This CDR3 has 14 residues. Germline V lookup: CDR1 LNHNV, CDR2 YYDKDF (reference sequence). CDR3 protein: CATSLGQTQETQYF. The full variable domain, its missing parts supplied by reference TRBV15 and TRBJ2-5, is DAMVIQNPRYQVTQFGKPVTLSCSQTLNHNVMYWYQQKSSQAPKLLFHYYDKDFNNEADTPDNFQSRRPNTSFCFLDIRSPGLGDTAMYLCATSLGQTQETQYFGPGTRLLVL.

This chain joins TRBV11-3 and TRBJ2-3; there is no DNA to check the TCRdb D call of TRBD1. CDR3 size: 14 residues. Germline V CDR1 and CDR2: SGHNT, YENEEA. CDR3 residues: CASSIRDREDTQYF.

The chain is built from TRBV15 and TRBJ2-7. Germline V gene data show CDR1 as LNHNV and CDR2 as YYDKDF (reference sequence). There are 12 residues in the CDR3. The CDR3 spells CATSRDKRWQYF.

The CDR3 loop is CASSNEGAADTQYF. The chain employs TRBV7-9 and TRBJ2-3; TCRdb picks TRBD1, but there is no DNA to check that call. The CDR3 is made up of 14 amino acids. CDR1 SEHNR and CDR2 FQNEAQ come from the germline V gene (reference sequence).

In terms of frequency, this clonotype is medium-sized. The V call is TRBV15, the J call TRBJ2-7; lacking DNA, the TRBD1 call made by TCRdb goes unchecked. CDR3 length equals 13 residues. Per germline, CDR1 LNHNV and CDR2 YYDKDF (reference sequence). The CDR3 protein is CATSRVQVGEQYF.

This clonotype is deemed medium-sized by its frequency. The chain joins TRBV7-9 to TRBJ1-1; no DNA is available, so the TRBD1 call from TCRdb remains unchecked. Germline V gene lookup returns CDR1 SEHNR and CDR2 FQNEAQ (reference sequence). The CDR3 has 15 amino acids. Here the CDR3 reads CASSLPGHLNAEAFF.

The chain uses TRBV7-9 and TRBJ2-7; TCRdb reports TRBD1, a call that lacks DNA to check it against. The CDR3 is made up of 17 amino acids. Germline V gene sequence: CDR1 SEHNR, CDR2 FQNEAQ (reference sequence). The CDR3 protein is CASSRRQGTVRRDEQYF.

CDR3 protein: CASSLGTSGSNEQFF. J is TRBJ2-1 and V is TRBV3-1; TCRdb's D call of TRBD2 is untestable without DNA. Germline CDR1 is LGHDT and CDR2 is YNNKEL (reference sequence). This CDR3 is built from 15 residues.

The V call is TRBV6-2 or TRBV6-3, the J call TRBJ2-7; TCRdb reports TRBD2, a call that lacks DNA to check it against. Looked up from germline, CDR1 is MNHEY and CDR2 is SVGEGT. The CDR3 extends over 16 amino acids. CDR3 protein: CASSSGTGTIGYEQYF.

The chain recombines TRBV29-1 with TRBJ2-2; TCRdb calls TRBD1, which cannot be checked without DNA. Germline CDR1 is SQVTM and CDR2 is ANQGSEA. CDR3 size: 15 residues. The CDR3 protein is CSASTYLGVTGELFF.

CDR3: CASSIGGARTEAFF. The chain uses TRBV19 and TRBJ1-1; the D call of TRBD1 rests on TCRdb alone, since no DNA is present to check it. CDR1 and CDR2 (germline): LNHDA, SQIVND (reference sequence). This CDR3 region has 14 residues.

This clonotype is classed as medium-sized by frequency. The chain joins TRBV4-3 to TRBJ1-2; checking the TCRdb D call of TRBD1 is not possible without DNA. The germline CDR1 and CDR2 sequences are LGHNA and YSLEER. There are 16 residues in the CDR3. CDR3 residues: CASSQDRIGANYGYTF.

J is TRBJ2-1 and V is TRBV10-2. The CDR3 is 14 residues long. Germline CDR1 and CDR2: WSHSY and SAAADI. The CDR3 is CASRDRPSYNEQFF.

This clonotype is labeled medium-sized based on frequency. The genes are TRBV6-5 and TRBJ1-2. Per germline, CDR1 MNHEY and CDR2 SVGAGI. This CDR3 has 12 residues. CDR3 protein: CASSYNRVRYTF.

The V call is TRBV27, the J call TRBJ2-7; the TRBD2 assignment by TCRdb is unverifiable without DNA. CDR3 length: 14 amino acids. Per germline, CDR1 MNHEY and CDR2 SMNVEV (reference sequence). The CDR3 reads CASSATSGVYEQYF.

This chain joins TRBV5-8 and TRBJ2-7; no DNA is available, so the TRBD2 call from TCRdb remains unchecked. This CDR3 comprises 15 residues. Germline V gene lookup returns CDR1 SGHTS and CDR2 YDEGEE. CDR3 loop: CASRVRGADLYEQYF.

The CDR3 spells CASSPGQRYYEQYF. The rearrangement links TRBV7-2 to TRBJ2-7; TCRdb indicates TRBD1, and absent DNA this call remains unverified. Germline CDR1 is SGHTA and CDR2 is FQGNSA. CDR3 length: 14 residues.

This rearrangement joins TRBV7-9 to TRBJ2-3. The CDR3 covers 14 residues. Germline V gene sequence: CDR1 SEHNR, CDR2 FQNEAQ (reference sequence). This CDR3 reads CASSLSGSQDTQYF.

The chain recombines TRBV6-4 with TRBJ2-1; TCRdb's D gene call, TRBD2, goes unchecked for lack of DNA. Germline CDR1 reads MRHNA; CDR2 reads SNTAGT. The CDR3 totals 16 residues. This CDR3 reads CASSDGLAGELNEQFF.

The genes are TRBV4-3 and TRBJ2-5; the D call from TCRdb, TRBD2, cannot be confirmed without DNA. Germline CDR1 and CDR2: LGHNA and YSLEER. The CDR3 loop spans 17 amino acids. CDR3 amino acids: CASSQELQREVGETQYF.

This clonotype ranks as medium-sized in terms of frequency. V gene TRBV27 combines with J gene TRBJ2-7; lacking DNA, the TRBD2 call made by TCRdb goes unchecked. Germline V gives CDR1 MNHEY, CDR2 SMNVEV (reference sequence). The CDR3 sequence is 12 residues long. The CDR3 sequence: CASSLLAGEQYF.

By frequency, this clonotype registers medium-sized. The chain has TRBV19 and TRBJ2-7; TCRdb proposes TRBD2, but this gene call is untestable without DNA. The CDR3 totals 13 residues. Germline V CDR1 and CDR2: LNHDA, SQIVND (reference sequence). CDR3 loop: CASSPGLSYEQYF.

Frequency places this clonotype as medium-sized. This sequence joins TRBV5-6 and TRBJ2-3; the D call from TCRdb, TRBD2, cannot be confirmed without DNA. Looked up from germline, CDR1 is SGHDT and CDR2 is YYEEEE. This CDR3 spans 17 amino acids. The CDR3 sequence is CASSSFPGLGSPDTQYF.

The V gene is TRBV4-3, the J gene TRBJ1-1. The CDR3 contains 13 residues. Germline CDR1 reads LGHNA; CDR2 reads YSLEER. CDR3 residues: CASSQVRDTEAFF.

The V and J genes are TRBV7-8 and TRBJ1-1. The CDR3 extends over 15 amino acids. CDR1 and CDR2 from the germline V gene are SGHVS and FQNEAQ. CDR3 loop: CASSVLPAMNTEAFF. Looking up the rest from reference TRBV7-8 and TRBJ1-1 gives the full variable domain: GAGVSQSPRYKVAKRGQDVALRCDPISGHVSLFWYQQALGQGPEFLTYFQNEAQLDKSGLPSDRFFAERPEGSVSTLKIQRTQQEDSAVYLCASSVLPAMNTEAFFGQGTRLTVV.

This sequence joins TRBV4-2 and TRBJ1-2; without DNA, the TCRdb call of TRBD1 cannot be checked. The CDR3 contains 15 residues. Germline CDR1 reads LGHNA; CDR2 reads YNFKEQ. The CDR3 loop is CASSQVPGGADGYTF.

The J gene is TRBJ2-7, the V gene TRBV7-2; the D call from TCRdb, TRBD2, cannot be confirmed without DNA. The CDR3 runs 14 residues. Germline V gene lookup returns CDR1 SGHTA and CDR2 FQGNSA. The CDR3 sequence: CASSPSVSSYEQYF.

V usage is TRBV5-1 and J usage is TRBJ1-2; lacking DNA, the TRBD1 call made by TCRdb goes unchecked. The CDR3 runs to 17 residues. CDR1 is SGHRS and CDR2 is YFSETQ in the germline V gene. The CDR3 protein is CASSLTEDRGVENGYTF.

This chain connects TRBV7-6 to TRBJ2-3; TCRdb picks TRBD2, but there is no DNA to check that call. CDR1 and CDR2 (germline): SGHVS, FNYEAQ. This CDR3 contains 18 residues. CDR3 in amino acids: CASSLMVGASGPTDTQYF.